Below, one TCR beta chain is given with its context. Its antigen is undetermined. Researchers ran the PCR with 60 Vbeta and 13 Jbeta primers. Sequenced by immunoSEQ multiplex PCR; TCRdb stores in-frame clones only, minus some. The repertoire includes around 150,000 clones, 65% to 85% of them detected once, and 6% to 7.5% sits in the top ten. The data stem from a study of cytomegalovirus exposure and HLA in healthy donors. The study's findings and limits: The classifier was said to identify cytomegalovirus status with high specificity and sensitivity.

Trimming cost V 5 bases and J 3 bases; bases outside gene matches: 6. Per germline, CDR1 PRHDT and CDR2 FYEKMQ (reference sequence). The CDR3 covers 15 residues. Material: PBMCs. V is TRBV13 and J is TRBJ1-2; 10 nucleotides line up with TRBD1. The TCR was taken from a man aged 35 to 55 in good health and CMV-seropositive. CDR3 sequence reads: CASSAGTGVDYGYTF. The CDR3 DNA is TGTGCCAGCAGCGCCGGGACAGGGGTCGACTATGGCTACACCTTC.